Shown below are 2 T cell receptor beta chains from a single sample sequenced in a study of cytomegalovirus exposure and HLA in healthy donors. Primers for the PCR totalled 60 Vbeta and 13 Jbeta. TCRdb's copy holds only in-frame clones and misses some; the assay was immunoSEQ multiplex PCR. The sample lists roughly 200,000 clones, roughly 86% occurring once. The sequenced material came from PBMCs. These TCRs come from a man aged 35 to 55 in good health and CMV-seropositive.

The CDR3 region has the DNA TGTGCCAGCAGCGCCGGGACAGGGGGGACTGAAGCTTTCTTT. This codes for CASSAGTGGTEAFF. The genes are TRBV11-2 and TRBJ1-1, with 11 bases identical to TRBD1. This CDR3 comprises 14 residues. V was pared by 5 bases and J by 5 bases, with 4 bases of the junction left unmatched. From germline, CDR1 is SGHAT and CDR2 FQNNGV.

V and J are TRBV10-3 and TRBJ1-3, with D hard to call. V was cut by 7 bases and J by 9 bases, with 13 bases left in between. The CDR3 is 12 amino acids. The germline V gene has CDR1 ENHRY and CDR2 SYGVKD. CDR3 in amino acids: CAITPGEGTIYF. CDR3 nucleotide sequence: TGTGCCATCACCCCCGGAGAGGGCACCATATATTTT.